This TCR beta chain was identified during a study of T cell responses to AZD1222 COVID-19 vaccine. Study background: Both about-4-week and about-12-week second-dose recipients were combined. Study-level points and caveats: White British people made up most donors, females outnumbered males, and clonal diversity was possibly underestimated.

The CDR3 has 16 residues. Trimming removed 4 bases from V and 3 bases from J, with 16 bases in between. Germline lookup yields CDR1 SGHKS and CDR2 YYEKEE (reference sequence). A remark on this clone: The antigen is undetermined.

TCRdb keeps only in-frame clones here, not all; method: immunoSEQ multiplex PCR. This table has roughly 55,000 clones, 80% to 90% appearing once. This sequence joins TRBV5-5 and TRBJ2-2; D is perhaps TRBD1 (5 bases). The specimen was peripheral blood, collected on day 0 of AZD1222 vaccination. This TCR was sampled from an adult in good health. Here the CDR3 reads CASSRKQGRDTGELFF. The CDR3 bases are TGTGCCAGCAGCAGAAAGCAGGGTAGGGACACCGGGGAGCTGTTTTTT.